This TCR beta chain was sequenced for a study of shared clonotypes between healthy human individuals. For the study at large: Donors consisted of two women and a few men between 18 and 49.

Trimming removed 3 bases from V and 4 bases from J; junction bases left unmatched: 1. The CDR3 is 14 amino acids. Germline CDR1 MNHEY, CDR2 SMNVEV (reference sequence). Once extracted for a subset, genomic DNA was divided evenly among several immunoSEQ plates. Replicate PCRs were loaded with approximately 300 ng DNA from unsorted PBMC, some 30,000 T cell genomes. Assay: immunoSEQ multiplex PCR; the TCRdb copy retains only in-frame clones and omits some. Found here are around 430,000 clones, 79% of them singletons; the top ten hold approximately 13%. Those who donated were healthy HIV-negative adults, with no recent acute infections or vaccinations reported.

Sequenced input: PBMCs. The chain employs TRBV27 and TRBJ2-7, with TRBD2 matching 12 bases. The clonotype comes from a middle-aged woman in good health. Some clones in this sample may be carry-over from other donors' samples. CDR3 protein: CASSLGLAGYEQYF. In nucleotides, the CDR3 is TGTGCCAGCAGTTTGGGACTAGCGGGTTACGAGCAGTACTTC.